This TCR beta chain was obtained from a study of CD8 T cells in ankylosing spondylitis. On this clonotype itself: Antigen specificity is unknown.

Regarding the study as a whole: Reports say disease-linked clones showed up significantly more in matched ankylosing spondylitis synovial fluid. For ankylosing spondylitis blood, a TCR beta motif of roughly 8 highly homologous variants appeared characteristic. Peripheral blood held disease-linked clones only at relatively low frequency, and these were CD8+.

The CDR3 length is 16 residues. Deletions cut 6 bases from V and 1 base from J, with 19 bases between. Each TCR beta library was made by quantitative 5'-RACE that incorporated molecular barcodes. TCRdb analysed the 5' RACE reads with MiXCR anew, one entry per CDR3 protein. The table includes about 250,000 distinct CDR3 sequences, about 30% detected once. V is TRBV12-3 or TRBV12-4 and J is TRBJ2-7, with D possibly being TRBD1 or TRBD2 (6 bases each). This receptor was identified in a male donor with ankylosing spondylitis or in good health (not recorded which). What was sequenced was blood, either unsorted or a sorted T cell fraction (not recorded which). The CDR3 loop reads CASSQIRGAISYEQYF. The CDR3 DNA reads as TGTGCCAGCAGCCAGATTAGGGGGGCAATTTCCTACGAGCAGTACTTC.